These 7 T cell receptor beta chains originate from one sample sequenced in a study of blood T cell repertoires in COVID-19. This table comes from immunoSEQ multiplex PCR, and its TCRdb copy is limited to in-frame clones, with some not included. The top ten clones hold 10% of a sample with roughly 92,000 clones, approximately 89% of them seen once. The sequencing sample was made of peripheral blood. The receptors were sampled from a man in his forties or fifties with acute or convalescent COVID-19.

This chain links TRBV6-5 with TRBJ2-7; 7 bases agree with TRBD2. Trimming at V came to 10 bases and at J to 6 bases, leaving 15 bases not matched to a gene. CDR1 is MNHEY and CDR2 is SVGAGI in the germline V gene. This CDR3 contains 14 residues. The CDR3 sequence: CATRFGGTIPEQYF. The CDR3, as DNA: TGTGCCACCCGTTTCGGGGGGACGATCCCCGAGCAGTACTTC.

V and J are TRBV2 and TRBJ1-1, with 7 bases matching TRBD1. Per the germline V gene, CDR1 is SNHLY and CDR2 is FYNNEI. The V and J ends lost 6 bases and 2 bases, in that order; junction bases with no gene match: 9. The CDR3 has 15 residues. CDR3 protein: CASSTRQGVNTEAFF. The CDR3 nucleotides are TGTGCCAGCAGCACTCGACAGGGCGTTAACACTGAAGCTTTCTTT.

J is TRBJ2-5 and V is TRBV10-2, with 7 bases lining up with TRBD2. The CDR3 is made up of 13 amino acids. CDR1 and CDR2 from the germline V gene are WSHSY and SAAADI. With V trimmed by 6 bases and J by 5 bases, 6 bases remained unmatched. The CDR3 loop reads CASSPTSVETQYF. CDR3 DNA sequence: TGCGCCAGCAGCCCTACTAGCGTCGAGACCCAGTACTTC.

A note on this clone: One base away lies a much larger clone, so this may be a sequencing read error. Other DNA sequences in the same sample also yield this CDR3. The gene calls are TRBV25-1 and TRBJ1-1; TRBD1 matches 11 bases. CDR3 size: 14 residues. The germline V gene has CDR1 MGHDK and CDR2 SYGVNS. V lost 2 bases and J lost 4; bases outside the gene matches: 0. The CDR3, as DNA: TGTGCCAGCAGTGAAGGGACAGGGGGCACTGAAGCTTTCTTT. Its translation: CASSEGTGGTEAFF.

In nucleotides, the CDR3 is TGTGCCAGCAGCTTAGCGCCGGCTAGCGGGAGGGGCGATGAGCAGTTCTTC. The encoded protein is CASSLAPASGRGDEQFF. This sequence joins TRBV7-9 and TRBJ2-1, with 12 bases identical to TRBD2. The V segment lost 0 bases and the J segment 8 bases; nucleotides outside the gene matches: 8. Germline V gene sequence: CDR1 SEHNR, CDR2 FQNEAQ (reference sequence). The CDR3 is made up of 17 amino acids.

This CDR3 is CAISDRLAGNEQFF. In DNA, the CDR3 is TGTGCCATCAGTGATCGGCTAGCGGGGAATGAGCAGTTCTTC. The chain has TRBV10-3 and TRBJ2-1; TRBD2 agrees at 9 bases. The CDR3 contains 14 residues. V shed 3 bases, J shed 7 bases, and the junction held 4 bases outside the gene matches. Germline loops: CDR1 ENHRY, CDR2 SYGVKD.

The chain couples TRBV2 to TRBJ2-7; D possibly corresponds to TRBD1 (6 bases). CDR3 length: 13 amino acids. V lost 10 bases, J lost 1 base, and 14 bases lay in between. Germline CDR1 and CDR2: SNHLY and FYNNEI. The CDR3 loop is CAMTGTTSYEQYF. The CDR3 DNA reads TGTGCCATGACCGGGACAACTTCCTACGAGCAGTACTTC. The complete variable domain, with remaining parts taken from reference TRBV2 and TRBJ2-7, reads EPEVTQTPSHQVTQMGQEVILRCVPISNHLYFYWYRQILGQKVEFLVSFYNNEISEKSEIFDDQFSVERPDGSNFTLKIRSTKLEDSAMYFCAMTGTTSYEQYFGPGTRLTVT.